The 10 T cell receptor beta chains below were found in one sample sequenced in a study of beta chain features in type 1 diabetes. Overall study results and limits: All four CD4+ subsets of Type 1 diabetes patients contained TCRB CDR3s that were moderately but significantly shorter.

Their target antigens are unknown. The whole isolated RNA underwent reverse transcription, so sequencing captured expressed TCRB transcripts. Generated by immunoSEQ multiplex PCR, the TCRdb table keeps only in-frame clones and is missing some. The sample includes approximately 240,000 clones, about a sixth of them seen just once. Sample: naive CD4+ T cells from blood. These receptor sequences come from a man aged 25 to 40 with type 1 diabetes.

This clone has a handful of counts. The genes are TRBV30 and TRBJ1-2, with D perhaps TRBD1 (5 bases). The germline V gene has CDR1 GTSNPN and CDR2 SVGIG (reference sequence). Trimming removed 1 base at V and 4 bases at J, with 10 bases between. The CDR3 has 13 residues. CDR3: CAWSGGAIYGYTF. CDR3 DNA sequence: TGTGCCTGGAGTGGTGGGGCGATCTATGGCTACACCTTC.

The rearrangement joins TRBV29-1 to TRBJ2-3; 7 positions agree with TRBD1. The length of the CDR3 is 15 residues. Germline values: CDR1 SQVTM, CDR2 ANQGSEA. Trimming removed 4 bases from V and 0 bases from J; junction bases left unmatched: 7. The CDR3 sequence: CSVVVAGGSTDTQYF. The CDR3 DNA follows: TGCAGCGTTGTTGTCGCAGGGGGAAGCACAGATACGCAGTATTTT.

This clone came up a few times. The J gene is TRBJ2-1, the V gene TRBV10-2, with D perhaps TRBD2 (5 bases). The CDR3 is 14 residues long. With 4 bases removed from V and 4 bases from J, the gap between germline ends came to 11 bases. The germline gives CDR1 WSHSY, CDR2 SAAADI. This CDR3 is CASSVGSLYNEQFF. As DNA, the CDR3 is TGCGCCAGCAGTGTTGGGAGCTTATACAATGAGCAGTTCTTC.

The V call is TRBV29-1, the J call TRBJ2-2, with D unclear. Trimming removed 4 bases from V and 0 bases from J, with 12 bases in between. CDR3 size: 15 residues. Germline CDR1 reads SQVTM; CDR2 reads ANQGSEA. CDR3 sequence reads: CSVVATAPNTGELFF. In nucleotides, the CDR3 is TGCAGCGTTGTGGCTACGGCACCGAACACCGGGGAGCTGTTTTTT.

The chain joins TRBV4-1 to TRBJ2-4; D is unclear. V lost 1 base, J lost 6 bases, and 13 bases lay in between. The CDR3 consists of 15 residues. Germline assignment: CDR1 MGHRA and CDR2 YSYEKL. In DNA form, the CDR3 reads TGCGCCAGCAGCCAAGCAGCTACCCACGGAAACATTCAGTACTTC. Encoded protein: CASSQAATHGNIQYF.

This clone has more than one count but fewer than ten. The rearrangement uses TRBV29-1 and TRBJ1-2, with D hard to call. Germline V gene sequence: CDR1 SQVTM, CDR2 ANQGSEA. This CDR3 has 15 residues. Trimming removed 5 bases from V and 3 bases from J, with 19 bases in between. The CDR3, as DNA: TGCAGCGTTTCCCCCCGGGGTTCTAGAGACTATGGCTACACCTTC. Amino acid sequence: CSVSPRGSRDYGYTF.

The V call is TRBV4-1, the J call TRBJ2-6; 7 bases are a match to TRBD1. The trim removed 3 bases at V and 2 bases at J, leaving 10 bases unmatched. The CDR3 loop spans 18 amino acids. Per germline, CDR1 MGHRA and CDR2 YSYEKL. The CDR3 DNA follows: TGCGCCAGCAGCCACCCAACAGGGGTTAAGCCTGGGGCCAACGTCCTGACTTTC. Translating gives CASSHPTGVKPGANVLTF.

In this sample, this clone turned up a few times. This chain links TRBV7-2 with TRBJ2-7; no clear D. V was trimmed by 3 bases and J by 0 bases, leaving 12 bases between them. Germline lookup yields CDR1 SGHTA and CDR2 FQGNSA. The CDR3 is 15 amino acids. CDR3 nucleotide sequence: TGTGCCAGCAGCTTGTACACGGACGGCTCCTACGAGCAGTACTTC. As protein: CASSLYTDGSYEQYF.

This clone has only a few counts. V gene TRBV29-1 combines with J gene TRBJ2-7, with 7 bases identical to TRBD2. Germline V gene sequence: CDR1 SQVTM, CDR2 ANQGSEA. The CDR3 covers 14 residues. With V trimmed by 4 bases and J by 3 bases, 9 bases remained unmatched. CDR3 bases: TGCAGCGTTGGAGGGACTAAAGAGTACTACGAGCAGTACTTC. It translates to CSVGGTKEYYEQYF.

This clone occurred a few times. In DNA, the CDR3 is TGTGCCAGCAGTGATCCGACTAGCGGAGATACGCAGTATTTT. Translated: CASSDPTSGDTQYF. This chain joins TRBV2 and TRBJ2-3, with TRBD2 matching over 9 bases. This CDR3 has 14 residues. Per the germline V gene, CDR1 is SNHLY and CDR2 is FYNNEI. The V and J ends lost 3 bases and 5 bases, in that order; junction bases with no gene match: 3. The full variable domain, rest sourced from reference TRBV2 and TRBJ2-3, is EPEVTQTPSHQVTQMGQEVILRCVPISNHLYFYWYRQILGQKVEFLVSFYNNEISEKSEIFDDQFSVERPDGSNFTLKIRSTKLEDSAMYFCASSDPTSGDTQYFGPGTRLTVL.